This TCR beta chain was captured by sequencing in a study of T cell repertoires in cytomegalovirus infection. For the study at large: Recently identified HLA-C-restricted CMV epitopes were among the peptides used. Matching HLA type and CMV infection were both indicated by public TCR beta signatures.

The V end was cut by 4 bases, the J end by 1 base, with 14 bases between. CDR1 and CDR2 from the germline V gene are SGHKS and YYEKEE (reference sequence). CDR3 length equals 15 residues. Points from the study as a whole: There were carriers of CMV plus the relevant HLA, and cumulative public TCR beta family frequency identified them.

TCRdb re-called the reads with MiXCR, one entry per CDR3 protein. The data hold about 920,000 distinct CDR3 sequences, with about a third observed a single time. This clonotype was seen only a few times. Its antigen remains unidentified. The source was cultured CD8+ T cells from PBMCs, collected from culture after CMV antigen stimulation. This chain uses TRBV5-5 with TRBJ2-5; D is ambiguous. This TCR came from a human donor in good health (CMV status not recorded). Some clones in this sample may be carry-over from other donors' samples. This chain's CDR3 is CASSPVTEIQETQYF. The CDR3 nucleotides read TGTGCCAGCAGCCCCGTAACAGAGATCCAAGAGACCCAGTACTTC.